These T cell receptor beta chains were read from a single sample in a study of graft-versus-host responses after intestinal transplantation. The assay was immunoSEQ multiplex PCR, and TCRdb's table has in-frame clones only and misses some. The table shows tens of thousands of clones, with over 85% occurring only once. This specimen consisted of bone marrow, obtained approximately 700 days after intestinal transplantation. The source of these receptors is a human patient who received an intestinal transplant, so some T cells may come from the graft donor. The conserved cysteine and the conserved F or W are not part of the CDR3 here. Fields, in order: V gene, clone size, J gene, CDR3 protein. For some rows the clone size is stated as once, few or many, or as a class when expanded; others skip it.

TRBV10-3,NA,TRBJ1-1,AISEPQLRNTEAF
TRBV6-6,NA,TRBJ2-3,ATAVFGDTQY
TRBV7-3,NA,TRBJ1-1,ASSSRSGRGDAF
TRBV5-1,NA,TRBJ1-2,ASSLQGLDYGYT
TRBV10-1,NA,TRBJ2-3,ASSDLASTDTQY
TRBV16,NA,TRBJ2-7,ASSPPGRATYEQY
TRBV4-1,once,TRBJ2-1,ASSPGRGRTGNEQF
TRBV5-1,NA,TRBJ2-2,ASRPTGGDRGELF
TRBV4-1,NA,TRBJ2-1,ASSQILNEQF
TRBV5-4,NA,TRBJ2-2,ASSLVGQDNTGELF
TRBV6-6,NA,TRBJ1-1,ASSYGGQLNTEAF
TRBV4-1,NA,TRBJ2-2,ASSLSPGGTGELF
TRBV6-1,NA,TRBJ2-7,ASRPPGLNEQY
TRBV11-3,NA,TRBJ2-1,ASSLRTGGYNEQF
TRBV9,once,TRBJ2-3,ASSVADTQY
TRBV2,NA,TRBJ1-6,ATQTGGLSPLH
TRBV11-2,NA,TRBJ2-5,ASSGRYRDREETQY
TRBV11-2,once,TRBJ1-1,ASSLGGNTEAF
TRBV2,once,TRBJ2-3,ASSPTSGGATTDTQY
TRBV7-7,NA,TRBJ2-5,ASSSTSRETQY
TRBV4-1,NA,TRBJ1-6,ASSQGGSPLH
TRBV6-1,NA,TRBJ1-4,ASGQQGATNEKLF
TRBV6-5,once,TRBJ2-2,ASSSASGGNTGELF
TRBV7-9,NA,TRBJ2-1,ASSLATSGRDNEQF
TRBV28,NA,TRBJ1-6,ASSFQGDSPLH
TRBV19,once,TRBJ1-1,ASSQNLPPSYTEAF
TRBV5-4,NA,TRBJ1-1,ASSLANSGTEAF
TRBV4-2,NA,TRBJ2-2,ASSLSGASTPSGITGELF
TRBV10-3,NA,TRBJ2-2,AISESGTGGHTGELF
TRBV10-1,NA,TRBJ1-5,ASSDTGTGYVGSNQPQH
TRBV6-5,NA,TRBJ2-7,ASSVNRYEQY
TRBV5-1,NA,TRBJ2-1,ASSLDLGDFGNEQF
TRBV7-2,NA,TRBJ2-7,ASSTGDWLGLYEQY
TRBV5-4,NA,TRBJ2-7,ASSQDSHEQY
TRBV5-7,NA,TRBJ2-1,ASSHSGLHYNEQF
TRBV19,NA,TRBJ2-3,ASSTLAGETDTQY
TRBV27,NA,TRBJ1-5,ASSFSRSNQPQH
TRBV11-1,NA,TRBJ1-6,ASSLETSGEINSPLH
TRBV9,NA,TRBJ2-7,ASSVGGGREQY
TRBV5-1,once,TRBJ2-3,ASSLNRGHTDTQY
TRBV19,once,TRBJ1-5,ASNSRGGQGWDQPQH
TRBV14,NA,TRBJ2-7,ASSQGRVIVYEQY
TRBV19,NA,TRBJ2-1,ASSQRGSSYNEQF
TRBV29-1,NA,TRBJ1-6,SARQGNSPLH